Following are 4 T cell receptor beta chains from one sample sequenced in a study of T cell responses to AZD1222 COVID-19 vaccine. Libraries were prepared by immunoSEQ multiplex PCR; TCRdb keeps only in-frame clonotypes and omits some of them. The sample has 100,000 or so clones; around nine tenths are singletons. Specimen: peripheral blood, collected on day 0 of AZD1222 vaccination. The receptors were sampled from an adult in good health.

Notes on this clone: The junction departs from the called germline gene at one end, perhaps through a read error. The chain joins TRBV7-7 to TRBJ2-2; D is uncertain. This CDR3 is 13 amino acids long. Germline V gene data show CDR1 as SSHAT and CDR2 as FNYEAQ (reference sequence). The CDR3 loop is CASSFRVEGELFF. DNA of the CDR3: TGTGCTAGCAGCTTCCGGGTCGAGGGGGAGCTGTTTTTT.

A single count supports this clone. The V call is TRBV9, the J call TRBJ1-2, with D possibly matching TRBD1 (6 bases). Germline V gives CDR1 SGDLS, CDR2 YYNGEE. The CDR3 is 12 residues long. Trimming left V 4 bases short and J 6 bases short, with 10 bases between. The DNA of the CDR3 is TGTGCCAGCAGCCAGAGGGGGGATGGCTACACCTTC. Protein sequence: CASSQRGDGYTF.

This clone was observed a single time. V is TRBV9 and J is TRBJ1-3, with D unresolved. Germline V CDR1 and CDR2: SGDLS, YYNGEE. Deletions cut 3 bases from V and 0 bases from J, with 10 bases between. The CDR3 runs 15 residues. The CDR3 here is CASSGVVTSGNTIYF. CDR3 nucleotide sequence: TGTGCCAGCAGCGGGGTGGTGACCTCTGGAAACACCATATATTTT.

V gene TRBV3-1 (or the pseudogene TRBV3-2) combines with J gene TRBJ1-3; D is unclear. The CDR3 spans 14 residues. The V end was cut by 2 bases, the J end by 2 bases, with 7 bases between. The V gene's germline CDR1 is LGHDT and CDR2 YNNKEL (reference sequence). CDR3 DNA: TGTGCCAGCAGCCAACCTCCACCTGGAAACACCATATATTTT. This encodes CASSQPPPGNTIYF.